This is a list of T cell receptor beta chains from one sample in a study of CD8+ T cells in alopecia areata. The method was immunoSEQ multiplex PCR; TCRdb's version includes in-frame clones alone and lacks a portion of them. This table has around 250,000 clones, about 68% appearing once. The source material was CD4+ T cells sorted from blood, sampled at week 0. These receptors came from a human donor with alopecia areata. Both conserved end residues are part of each CDR3. Fields, in order: J gene, clone size, D gene, V gene, CDR3 protein, CDR3 DNA. D genes are given only for firm matches. Clone size is not always given. Where it is, it says once, few, many or a class for expanded clones.

>TRBJ2-3|-|-|TRBV4-1
CASSQDGLNTDTQYF
TGCGCCAGCAGCCAAGATGGACTGAACACAGATACGCAGTATTTT
>TRBJ2-7|once|TRBD1|TRBV27
CASSLTLVGQGTYEQYF
TGTGCCAGCAGCTTGACTCTAGTGGGACAGGGGACCTACGAGCAGTACTTC
>TRBJ1-1|-|TRBD1|TRBV18
CASSPDRGNTEAFF
TGTGCCAGCTCACCGGACAGGGGTAACACTGAAGCTTTCTTT
>TRBJ1-1|-|-|TRBV6-5
CASRRTNTEAFF
TGTGCCAGCAGGAGGACGAACACTGAAGCTTTCTTT
>TRBJ2-5|-|-|TRBV7-3
CASSFGAGETQYF
TGTGCCAGCAGCTTCGGGGCCGGGGAGACCCAGTACTTC
>TRBJ1-2|-|-|TRBV29-1
CSVAPAIYGYTF
TGCAGCGTTGCTCCGGCCATATATGGCTACACCTTC
>TRBJ2-7|-|-|TRBV30
CAWSDKSYEQYF
TGTGCCTGGAGTGACAAATCCTACGAGCAGTACTTC
>TRBJ1-2|-|-|TRBV12-5
CASGPGEVGYTF
TGTGCTAGTGGTCCCGGTGAGGTCGGCTACACCTTC
>TRBJ2-1|-|-|TRBV11-3
CASSLDPPAGWDNNEQFF
TGTGCCAGCAGCTTAGACCCCCCCGCAGGGTGGGATAACAATGAGCAGTTCTTC
>TRBJ2-5|-|-|TRBV5-4
CASSLGLGETQYF
TGTGCCAGCAGCTTGGGACTCGGGGAGACCCAGTACTTC
>TRBJ2-3|-|TRBD2|TRBV30
CAWSPLAGGPYF
TGTGCCTGGAGTCCCCTAGCGGGGGGGCCGTATTTT
>TRBJ2-1|-|-|TRBV20-1
CSASSLGQFF
TGCAGTGCTAGCTCCCTAGGGCAGTTCTTC
>TRBJ2-7|-|-|TRBV4-2
CASSQVGSTYEQYF
TGTGCCAGCAGCCAAGTGGGCAGTACCTACGAGCAGTACTTC
>TRBJ2-2|-|-|TRBV30
CAWARGLGELFF
TGTGCCTGGGCGAGAGGACTAGGGGAGCTGTTTTTT
>TRBJ2-1|-|-|TRBV1
CTSSQTRLAGANNEQFF
TGCACCAGCAGCCAGACTAGACTAGCGGGGGCGAATAATGAGCAGTTCTTC
>TRBJ2-7|-|-|TRBV7-9
CASSPGRSRWEQYF
TGTGCCAGCAGCCCAGGGCGGTCCAGATGGGAGCAGTACTTC
>TRBJ2-3|-|-|TRBV10-3
CAISESTGTDTQYF
TGTGCCATCAGTGAGTCGACGGGCACAGATACGCAGTATTTT
>TRBJ2-5|few|TRBD2|TRBV5-1
CASSPGPLAGGQQETQYF
TGCGCCAGCAGCCCCGGTCCCCTAGCGGGGGGACAACAAGAGACCCAGTACTTC
>TRBJ2-7|-|-|TRBV7-8
CASSLSDRREQYF
TGTGCCAGCAGCTTGTCGGACAGACGCGAGCAGTACTTC
>TRBJ2-3|-|TRBD2|TRBV19
CASSIELAGARTDTQYF
TGTGCCAGTAGTATAGAACTAGCGGGGGCCCGCACAGATACGCAGTATTTT
>TRBJ1-2|-|-|TRBV30
CAWIRNYGYTF
TGTGCCTGGATTCGCAACTATGGCTACACCTTC
>TRBJ2-6|-|-|TRBV11-3
CASRPSGANVLTF
TGTGCCAGCAGGCCCTCTGGGGCCAACGTCCTGACTTTC
>TRBJ2-1|-|-|TRBV5-1
CASSDLSGFSYNEQFF
TGCGCCAGCAGCGACCTTAGCGGATTCTCCTACAATGAGCAGTTCTTC
>TRBJ1-2|once|-|TRBV28
CASNLGSTGANYGYTF
TGTGCCAGCAACCTTGGGTCCACAGGCGCAAACTATGGCTACACCTTC
>TRBJ1-2|few|-|TRBV11-2
CASSLVQNYGYTF
TGTGCCAGCAGCTTAGTACAGAACTATGGCTACACCTTC
>TRBJ1-3|-|-|TRBV7-2
CASSLVASSGNTIYF
TGTGCCAGCAGCTTGGTGGCCAGCTCTGGAAACACCATATATTTT
>TRBJ1-6|-|TRBD1|TRBV10-3
CAISGTRDSLNSPLHF
TGTGCCATCAGTGGGACCCGGGACAGCTTAAATTCACCCCTCCACTTT